This is a list of T cell receptor beta chains from one sample in a study of T cells after yellow fever vaccination. TCRdb analysed the 5' RACE reads with MiXCR anew, one entry per CDR3 protein. The sample yields tens of thousands of distinct CDR3 sequences, around 7.8% seen once. Specimen: CD8+ T cells sorted from PBMCs, collected approximately 11 days after the first yellow fever vaccination. The receptors were gathered from a man younger than 30 who received the YFV17D yellow fever vaccine. Each CDR3 is given without its conserved first and last residue.

>TRBJ2-2|TRBV4-3
ASSQDLITGGAGELF
>TRBJ1-1|TRBV12-3/TRBV12-4
ASSPGQGMNTEAF
>TRBJ1-1|TRBV29-1
SVTTGGSNTEAF
>TRBJ2-3|TRBV6-2/TRBV6-3
ASSLPGQEYKTDTQY
>TRBJ1-1|TRBV9
ASSVGTGNTEAF
>TRBJ2-7|TRBV7-2
ASSLASGTEWEQY
>TRBJ2-1|TRBV6-2/TRBV6-3
ASSYRQGVYNEQF
>TRBJ2-1|TRBV6-5
ASSYTDREANEQF
>TRBJ1-2|TRBV7-9
ASSLDSFGYT
>TRBJ2-2|TRBV11-2
ASSSDHSGQGNTGELF
>TRBJ2-3|TRBV28
ASQVGAGVVDTQY
>TRBJ2-6|TRBV15
ATSRDQGAYSGANVLT
>TRBJ1-1|TRBV7-6
ASSPHGGNTEAF
>TRBJ2-1|TRBV20-1
SARDLREQF
>TRBJ2-3|TRBV6-5
ASSSSTGSSTDTQY
>TRBJ2-7|TRBV27
ASSFKQPYEQY
>TRBJ2-1|TRBV19
ASSIRLAGAYNEQF
>TRBJ2-2|TRBV6-4
ASSVQAGITGELF
>TRBJ2-7|TRBV7-9
ASSSRGGFGNEQY
>TRBJ2-3|TRBV20-1
SARDPGSGGAADTQY
>TRBJ1-1|TRBV7-9
ASRSAVNTEAF
>TRBJ2-6|TRBV29-1
SVLGMPGANVLT
>TRBJ2-6|TRBV6-5
ASSYLLAGGNSGANVLT
>TRBJ2-3|TRBV3-1
ASSPQGGTDTQY
>TRBJ1-1|TRBV28
ASSSDTRSHTEAF
>TRBJ2-7|TRBV27
ASGLTTSYEQY
>TRBJ1-2|TRBV2
ASRGRAVGYT
>TRBJ2-1|TRBV6-5
ASRGTGAVFQRGALVGNEQF
>TRBJ2-1|TRBV7-2
ASTLQGVPNEQF
>TRBJ1-5|TRBV20-1
SARDMRENQPQH
>TRBJ2-7|TRBV5-5
ASSLWFRDPSYEQY
>TRBJ1-5|TRBV7-3
ASSFAGFEPQH
>TRBJ2-6|TRBV6-2/TRBV6-3
ASSYGGGANVLT
>TRBJ1-1|TRBV29-1
SVEEGENTEAF
>TRBJ2-1|TRBV7-2
ASSPRQGERNEQF